This TCR beta chain was captured by sequencing in a study of blood T cell repertoires in COVID-19. Looking at the study overall: Researchers got acute and convalescent COVID-19 samples from the United States, Italy and Spain. From T cells, B-cell-depleted T cells, or PBMCs came the material, which was cDNA or gDNA.

This clone was counted only a few times. Per the study methods: Cell counts per sample came from amplifying reference gene primers. Clones were sequenced by immunoSEQ multiplex PCR, and TCRdb holds only the in-frame ones, with some missing. The V and J calls and clone size were taken over from that table, and D and trimming were inferred from the DNA. The sample lists under 200,000 clones, around four fifths occurring once. The CDR3 extends over 16 amino acids. V lost 4 bases to trimming and J lost 10 bases; unmatched junction nucleotides: 12. The germline CDR1 and CDR2 sequences are KGHSH and LQKENI.

The rearrangement links TRBV18 to TRBJ1-6, with 8 bases fitting TRBD1. This TCR was sampled from an older woman with COVID-19, enrolled during active disease. Sequencing was performed on peripheral blood. CDR3 sequence: CASSHGGQGIQSPLHF. CDR3 sequence (DNA): TGTGCCAGCTCACACGGAGGACAGGGCATTCAGTCACCCCTCCACTTT.